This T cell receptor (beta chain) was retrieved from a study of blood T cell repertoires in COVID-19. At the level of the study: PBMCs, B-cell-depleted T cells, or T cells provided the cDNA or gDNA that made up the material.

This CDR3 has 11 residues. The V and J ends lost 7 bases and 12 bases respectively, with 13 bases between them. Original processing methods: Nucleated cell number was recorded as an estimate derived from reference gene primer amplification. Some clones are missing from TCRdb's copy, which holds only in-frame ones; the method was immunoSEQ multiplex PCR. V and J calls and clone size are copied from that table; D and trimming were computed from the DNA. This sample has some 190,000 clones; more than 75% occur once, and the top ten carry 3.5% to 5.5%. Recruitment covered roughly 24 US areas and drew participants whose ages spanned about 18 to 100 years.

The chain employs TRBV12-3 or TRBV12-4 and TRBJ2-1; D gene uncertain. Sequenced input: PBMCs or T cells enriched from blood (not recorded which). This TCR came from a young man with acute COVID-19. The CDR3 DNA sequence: TGTGCCAGCAATTCTGGCCCAGGGCAGTTCTTC. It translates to CASNSGPGQFF.